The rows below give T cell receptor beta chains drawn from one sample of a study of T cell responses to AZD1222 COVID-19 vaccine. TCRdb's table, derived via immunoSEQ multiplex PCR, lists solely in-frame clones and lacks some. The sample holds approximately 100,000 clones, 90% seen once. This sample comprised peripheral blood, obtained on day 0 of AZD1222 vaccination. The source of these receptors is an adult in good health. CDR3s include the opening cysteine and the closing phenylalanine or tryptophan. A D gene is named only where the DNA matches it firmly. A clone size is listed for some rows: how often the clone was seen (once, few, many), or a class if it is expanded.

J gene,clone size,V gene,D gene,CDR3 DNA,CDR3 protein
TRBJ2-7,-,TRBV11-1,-,TGTGCCAGCAGCCCTGACAGGAGGGTCTACGAGCAGTACTTC,CASSPDRRVYEQYF
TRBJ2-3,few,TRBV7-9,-,TGTGCCAGCAGCACCGGACAGTGGGACACAGATACGCAGTATTTT,CASSTGQWDTDTQYF
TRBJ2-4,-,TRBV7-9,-,TGTGCCAGCAGCTTAGTCGAATCCAAAAACATTCAGTACTTC,CASSLVESKNIQYF
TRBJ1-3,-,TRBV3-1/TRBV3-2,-,TGTGCCAGCAGCCAGAGACAGGGAAACACCATATATTTT,CASSQRQGNTIYF
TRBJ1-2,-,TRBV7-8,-,TGTGCCAGCAGCGCCCGGGGGGCTGGCTACACCTTC,CASSARGAGYTF
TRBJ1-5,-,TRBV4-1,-,TGCGCCAGCAGCCAAGATATGAATCAGCCCCAGCATTTT,CASSQDMNQPQHF
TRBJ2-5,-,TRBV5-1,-,TGCGCCAGCAGCTTGGACACCAGACAAGAGACCCAGTACTTC,CASSLDTRQETQYF
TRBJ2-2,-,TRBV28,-,TGTGCCAGCACTCACCAGTCCGGGGAGCTGTTTTTT,CASTHQSGELFF
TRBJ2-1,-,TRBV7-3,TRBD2,TGTGCCAGCAGCTTAAATTCGGGGGGGTTGTCTGAGCAGTTCTTC,CASSLNSGGLSEQFF
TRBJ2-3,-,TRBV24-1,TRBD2,TGTGCCACCAGTGATTTGGGGGGGGGACCAGATACGCAGTATTTT,CATSDLGGGPDTQYF
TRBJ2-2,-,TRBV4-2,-,TGTGCCAGCAGCCAAGGTGGACAGATCACCGGGGAGCTGTTTTTT,CASSQGGQITGELFF
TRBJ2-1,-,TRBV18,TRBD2,TGTGCCAGCTCTCGCGGGGGGACGGGACTTTACAATGAGCAGTTCTTC,CASSRGGTGLYNEQFF
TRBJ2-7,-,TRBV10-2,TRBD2,TGCGCCAGCAGTGTTAGTCTAGCGGGATACGAGCAGTACTTC,CASSVSLAGYEQYF
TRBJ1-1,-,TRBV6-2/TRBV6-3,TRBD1,TGTGCCAGCAGTTACATCCAGGGGGCGGGCACTGAAGCTTTCTTT,CASSYIQGAGTEAFF
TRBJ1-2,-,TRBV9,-,TGTGCCAGCAGCGCCCCTACAGCTTTCGGACAGAACTATGGCTACACCTTC,CASSAPTAFGQNYGYTF
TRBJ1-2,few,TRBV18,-,TGTGCCAGCTCACCCAGACGGGAACAGGGCCTAGCTAACTATGGCTACACCTTC,CASSPRREQGLANYGYTF
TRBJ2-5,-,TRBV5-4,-,TGTGCCAGCAGCTTGGAGGCAGGCTTATCACGGACCCAGTACTTC,CASSLEAGLSRTQYF
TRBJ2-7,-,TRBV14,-,TGTGCCAGCAGCCAAGCCCGGGGGCGATCACTCTACGAGCAGTACTTC,CASSQARGRSLYEQYF
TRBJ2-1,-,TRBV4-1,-,TGCGCCAGCAGTAACGTTGATGAGCAGTTCTTC,CASSNVDEQFF
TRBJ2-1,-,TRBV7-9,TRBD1,TGTGCCAGCAGCTTAGGGGGACAGGGGGCACACAGTGAGCAGTTCTTC,CASSLGGQGAHSEQFF
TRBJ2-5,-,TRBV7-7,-,TGTGCTAGCAGCCAGCCTCCAGAGACCCAGTACTTC,CASSQPPETQYF
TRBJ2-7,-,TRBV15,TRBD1,TGTGCCACCAGCCGACGGACAGGGGGTAACAACGAGCAGTACTTC,CATSRRTGGNNEQYF
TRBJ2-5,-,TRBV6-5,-,TGTGCCAGCAGTTACTCGATTCAGGGGACTGAAGAGACCCAGTACTTC,CASSYSIQGTEETQYF
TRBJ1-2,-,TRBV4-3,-,TGCGCCAGCAGCCAGGGGGTGGTATACTATGGCTACACCTTC,CASSQGVVYYGYTF
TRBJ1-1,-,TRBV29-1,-,TGCAGCGTTAAAGGACGTCAGGGGAACACTGAAGCTTTCTTT,CSVKGRQGNTEAFF
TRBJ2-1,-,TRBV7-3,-,TGTGCCAGCAGCTTAGGCGGAGAGACCGGGACGGGGCAGTTCTTC,CASSLGGETGTGQFF
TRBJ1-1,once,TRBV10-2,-,TGCGCCAGCAGTGACCCGTGGGGGAGCGGTGCTTTCTTT,CASSDPWGSGAFF
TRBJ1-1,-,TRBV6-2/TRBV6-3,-,TGTGCCAGCACCCCGGGACGGAAGAACACTGAAGCTTTCTTT,CASTPGRKNTEAFF
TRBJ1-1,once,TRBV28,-,TGTGCCAGCGGAGAGGCCACTGAAGCTTTCTTT,CASGEATEAFF
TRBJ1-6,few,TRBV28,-,TGTGCCAGCGGGCAGGAACCTTCACCCCTCCACTTT,CASGQEPSPLHF
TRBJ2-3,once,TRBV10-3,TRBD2,TGTGCCATCAGTCAAGCAACAGCGGGGGGGCTCACAGATACGCAGTATTTT,CAISQATAGGLTDTQYF
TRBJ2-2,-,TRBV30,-,TGTGCCTGGAGTCCTAGCGCTGGTTTAGGGGAGCTGTTTTTT,CAWSPSAGLGELFF
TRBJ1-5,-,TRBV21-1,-,TGTGCCAGCAGCAAACGGCAGCCCCAGCATTTT,CASSKRQPQHF
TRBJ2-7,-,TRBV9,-,TGTGCCAGCAGCCCACCACGGACACCCTACGAGCAGTACTTC,CASSPPRTPYEQYF
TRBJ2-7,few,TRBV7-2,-,TGTGCCAGCAGCTTAGCGGGTACTGGCGAGCAGTACTTC,CASSLAGTGEQYF
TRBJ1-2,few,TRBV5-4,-,TGTGCCAGCAGCTTGTTCTACAGGGTTAACGGCTACACCTTC,CASSLFYRVNGYTF
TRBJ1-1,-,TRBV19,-,TGTGCCAGTAGTATAGCGGGACAACTGAACACTGAAGCTTTCTTT,CASSIAGQLNTEAFF
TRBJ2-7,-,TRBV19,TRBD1,TGTGCCAGTAGCATAGTTCCGTACACCGGGACAGGGAGCTCCTACGAGCAGTACTTC,CASSIVPYTGTGSSYEQYF
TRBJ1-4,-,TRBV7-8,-,TGTGCCAGCAGCCCCCCCGCCGAAAAACTGTTTTTT,CASSPPAEKLFF
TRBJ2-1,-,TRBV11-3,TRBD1,TGTGCCAGCAGCTTAGGTACAGGGGTCTACAATGAGCAGTTCTTC,CASSLGTGVYNEQFF
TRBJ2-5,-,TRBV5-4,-,TGTGCCAGCAACCCTTGGGGGGAAGAGACCCAGTACTTC,CASNPWGEETQYF
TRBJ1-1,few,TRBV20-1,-,TGCAGTGCTAGTGACGCCACCACGAACACTGAAGCTTTCTTT,CSASDATTNTEAFF
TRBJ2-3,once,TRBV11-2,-,TGTGCCAGCAGCTTAGTCGCCCACAGAGGGGCTAGGACAGATACGCAGTATTTT,CASSLVAHRGARTDTQYF
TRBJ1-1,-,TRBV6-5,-,TGTGCCAGCTGGTGGGGGCGCGGCATGAACACTGAAGCTTTCTTT,CASWWGRGMNTEAFF
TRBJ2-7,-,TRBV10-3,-,TGTGCCATCAGTGAACGCGAGGATACGTCCTACGAGCAGTACTTC,CAISEREDTSYEQYF
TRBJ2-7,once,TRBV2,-,TGTGCCAGCAGTAACGGGTTAACATCCTACGAGCAGTACTTC,CASSNGLTSYEQYF
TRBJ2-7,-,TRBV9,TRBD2,TGTGCCAGCAGCGCAGCGGGGGGCTACTCCTACGAGCAGTACTTC,CASSAAGGYSYEQYF
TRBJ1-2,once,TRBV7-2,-,TGTGCCAGCAGCTTAGGTCAGTTCTATGGCTACACCTTC,CASSLGQFYGYTF
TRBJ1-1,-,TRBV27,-,TGTGCCAGCACCCCCTGGGGGCAGGGAGGGAACACTGAAGCTTTCTTT,CASTPWGQGGNTEAFF
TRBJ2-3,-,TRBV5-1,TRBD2,TGCGCCAGCAGCTCAAGGGGGACTAGCGGGGGTCAAGAGACAGATACGCAGTATTTT,CASSSRGTSGGQETDTQYF
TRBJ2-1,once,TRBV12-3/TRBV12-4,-,TGTGCCAGCAGTTTATACAATGAGCAGTTCTTC,CASSLYNEQFF
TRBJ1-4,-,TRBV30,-,TGTGCCTGGAGTTTAGGGGGGAGAAATGAAAAACTGTTTTTT,CAWSLGGRNEKLFF
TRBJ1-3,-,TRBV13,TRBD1,TGTGCCAGCAGCCAACAATCTTGGGACAGCTCTGGAAACACCATATATTTT,CASSQQSWDSSGNTIYF
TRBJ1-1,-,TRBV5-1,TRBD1,TGCGCCAGCAGCTTGGCCTCACCGACAGGGGATCCGGCTTTCTTT,CASSLASPTGDPAFF
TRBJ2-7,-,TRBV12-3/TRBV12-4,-,TGTGCCAGCACCCTTGAAAGCTACGAGCAGTACTTC,CASTLESYEQYF
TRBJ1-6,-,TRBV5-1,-,TGCGCCAGCAGCTTGGGAGGCGGTAGATCACCCCTCCACTTT,CASSLGGGRSPLHF
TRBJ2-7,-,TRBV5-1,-,TGCGCCAGCAGCTTGACAGGCTCCTACGAGCAGTACTTC,CASSLTGSYEQYF